These T cell receptor beta chains were read from a single sample in a study of vaccination and CD4 T cells after COVID-19. The antigens these receptors bind are not known. TCRdb reprocessed the PCR reads via MiXCR and lists one record per CDR3 protein. Of 3,700 or so distinct CDR3 sequences listed, over 14% are singletons. The source material was CD4+ T cells from blood, cultured in vitro. These receptors were collected from a human donor who had recovered from COVID-19. Both conserved end residues are part of each CDR3. The order of the fields is V gene, D gene, J gene, clone size, CDR3 protein, CDR3 DNA. D genes are given only for firm matches. Clone size is shown for a subset of rows, as once, few, many or a class of expanded clone.

v_call: TRBV7-2
d_call: TRBD1
j_call: TRBJ2-5
clone_size: .
cdr3_aa: CASLSQGQGNGETQYF
cdr3_nt: TGTGCCAGCTTATCGCAGGGACAGGGAAACGGAGAGACCCAGTACTTC

v_call: TRBV7-2
d_call: TRBD1
j_call: TRBJ1-6
clone_size: few
cdr3_aa: CASSLAWDRLNSPLHF
cdr3_nt: TGTGCCAGCAGCTTGGCCTGGGACAGGCTTAATTCACCCCTCCACTTT

v_call: TRBV7-9
d_call: .
j_call: TRBJ2-1
clone_size: few
cdr3_aa: CASSPRQENNEQFF
cdr3_nt: TGTGCCAGCAGCCCGCGACAGGAAAACAATGAGCAGTTCTTC

v_call: TRBV20-1
d_call: TRBD1
j_call: TRBJ2-1
clone_size: few
cdr3_aa: CSARKGALVSEQFF
cdr3_nt: TGCAGTGCTAGAAAGGGGGCTTTGGTTAGTGAGCAGTTCTTC

v_call: TRBV2
d_call: TRBD1
j_call: TRBJ2-7
clone_size: few
cdr3_aa: CASSLAGQGAGEQYF
cdr3_nt: TGTGCCAGCAGTTTGGCGGGACAGGGGGCCGGGGAGCAGTACTTC

v_call: TRBV5-1
d_call: TRBD1
j_call: TRBJ1-1
clone_size: few
cdr3_aa: CASSLASGGTEAFF
cdr3_nt: TGCGCCAGCAGCTTGGCCTCAGGGGGCACTGAAGCTTTCTTT

v_call: TRBV18
d_call: .
j_call: TRBJ1-3
clone_size: few
cdr3_aa: CASSTGYGNTIYF
cdr3_nt: TGTGCCAGCTCAACAGGGTACGGAAACACCATATATTTT

v_call: TRBV19
d_call: TRBD1
j_call: TRBJ1-5
clone_size: large
cdr3_aa: CASSRRGRGANQPQHF
cdr3_nt: TGTGCCAGTAGTAGGAGGGGGCGAGGGGCCAATCAGCCCCAGCATTTT

v_call: TRBV5-4
d_call: TRBD2
j_call: TRBJ2-3
clone_size: medium-sized
cdr3_aa: CASSDASGGVRDTQYF
cdr3_nt: TGTGCCAGCAGCGATGCGAGCGGGGGAGTACGGGATACGCAGTATTTT

v_call: TRBV4-2
d_call: .
j_call: TRBJ2-1
clone_size: medium-sized
cdr3_aa: CASSQDILGYEQFF
cdr3_nt: TGTGCCAGCAGCCAAGACATCTTGGGCTATGAGCAGTTCTTC

v_call: TRBV10-3
d_call: .
j_call: TRBJ1-3
clone_size: few
cdr3_aa: CAISVQGYGNTIYF
cdr3_nt: TGTGCCATCAGTGTTCAGGGTTATGGAAACACCATATATTTT

v_call: TRBV7-8
d_call: TRBD1
j_call: TRBJ1-6
clone_size: medium-sized
cdr3_aa: CASSSRVGTGHNSPLHF
cdr3_nt: TGTGCCAGCAGCTCAAGGGTCGGGACAGGGCATAATTCACCCCTCCACTTT

v_call: TRBV7-9
d_call: .
j_call: TRBJ2-1
clone_size: .
cdr3_aa: CASSPTASAYNEQFF
cdr3_nt: TGTGCCAGCAGCCCGACGGCTTCCGCCTACAATGAGCAGTTCTTC

v_call: TRBV30
d_call: TRBD1
j_call: TRBJ2-7
clone_size: few
cdr3_aa: CAWSPDRDYEQYF
cdr3_nt: TGTGCCTGGAGTCCTGACAGGGACTACGAGCAGTACTTC

v_call: TRBV7-3
d_call: .
j_call: TRBJ2-2
clone_size: medium-sized
cdr3_aa: CASSPGENTGELFF
cdr3_nt: TGTGCCAGCAGCCCCGGGGAGAACACCGGGGAGCTGTTTTTT

v_call: TRBV7-3
d_call: .
j_call: TRBJ1-1
clone_size: medium-sized
cdr3_aa: CASSLTQSSEAFF
cdr3_nt: TGTGCCAGCAGCTTAACCCAGTCAAGTGAAGCTTTCTTT

v_call: TRBV12-3/TRBV12-4
d_call: TRBD1
j_call: TRBJ1-1
clone_size: .
cdr3_aa: CASSLQGAWTEAFF
cdr3_nt: TGTGCCAGCAGTTTACAGGGGGCCTGGACTGAAGCTTTCTTT

v_call: TRBV5-4
d_call: .
j_call: TRBJ2-1
clone_size: .
cdr3_aa: CASSLGVYNEQFF
cdr3_nt: TGTGCCAGCAGCTTGGGCGTGTACAATGAGCAGTTCTTC

v_call: TRBV6-4
d_call: .
j_call: TRBJ1-1
clone_size: medium-sized
cdr3_aa: CASSDSLSTEAFF
cdr3_nt: TGTGCCAGCAGTGACTCTCTGTCCACTGAAGCTTTCTTT

v_call: TRBV19
d_call: TRBD1
j_call: TRBJ2-6
clone_size: large
cdr3_aa: CASSITTPRTGIRSGANVLTF
cdr3_nt: TGTGCCAGTAGTATAACAACCCCGCGGACAGGGATACGCTCTGGGGCCAACGTCCTGACTTTC

v_call: TRBV19
d_call: .
j_call: TRBJ1-2
clone_size: .
cdr3_aa: CASSGGAYGYTF
cdr3_nt: TGTGCCAGTTCAGGCGGAGCCTATGGCTACACCTTC

v_call: TRBV4-2
d_call: .
j_call: TRBJ1-6
clone_size: .
cdr3_aa: CASQITGKGSPLHF
cdr3_nt: TGTGCCAGCCAAATAACAGGGAAGGGTTCACCCCTCCACTTT

v_call: TRBV5-4
d_call: TRBD2
j_call: TRBJ2-2
clone_size: .
cdr3_aa: CASSLVLAVSSGESGELFF
cdr3_nt: TGTGCCAGCAGCTTGGTCCTCGCCGTCTCTAGCGGGGAGTCCGGGGAGCTGTTTTTT

v_call: TRBV30
d_call: .
j_call: TRBJ1-3
clone_size: few
cdr3_aa: CAWGPGTGGSGNTIYF
cdr3_nt: TGTGCCTGGGGGCCCGGGACGGGGGGCTCCGGAAACACCATATATTTT

v_call: TRBV20-1
d_call: .
j_call: TRBJ1-5
clone_size: large
cdr3_aa: CSARVGAGHSQPQHF
cdr3_nt: TGCAGTGCTAGAGTAGGTGCGGGGCACAGTCAGCCCCAGCATTTT

v_call: TRBV5-1
d_call: TRBD2
j_call: TRBJ2-5
clone_size: .
cdr3_aa: CASGLGLAGYEETQYF
cdr3_nt: TGCGCCAGTGGACTGGGACTAGCGGGGTATGAAGAGACCCAGTACTTC

v_call: TRBV4-1
d_call: TRBD2
j_call: TRBJ2-3
clone_size: few
cdr3_aa: CASSQDYSGGRGTDTQYF
cdr3_nt: TGCGCCAGCAGCCAAGATTACTCGGGGGGGCGGGGCACAGATACGCAGTATTTT

v_call: TRBV6-1
d_call: TRBD1
j_call: TRBJ1-5
clone_size: medium-sized
cdr3_aa: CASRTGTGDNQPQHF
cdr3_nt: TGTGCCAGCAGAACCGGGACAGGGGACAATCAGCCCCAGCATTTT

v_call: TRBV6-2/TRBV6-3
d_call: TRBD2
j_call: TRBJ2-7
clone_size: .
cdr3_aa: CASSSPGGSSYEQYF
cdr3_nt: TGTGCCAGCAGTTCCCCCGGGGGGAGCTCCTACGAGCAGTACTTC

v_call: TRBV3-1
d_call: TRBD2
j_call: TRBJ2-2
clone_size: .
cdr3_aa: CASSQVLAGAGTGELFF
cdr3_nt: TGTGCCAGCAGCCAAGTCCTAGCGGGGGCCGGGACCGGGGAGCTGTTTTTT

v_call: TRBV2
d_call: TRBD1
j_call: TRBJ2-7
clone_size: medium-sized
cdr3_aa: CASSGQGRSEQYF
cdr3_nt: TGTGCCAGCAGCGGACAGGGTCGCAGCGAGCAGTACTTC

v_call: TRBV19
d_call: .
j_call: TRBJ2-6
clone_size: .
cdr3_aa: CASTQGLGGANVLTF
cdr3_nt: TGTGCCAGTACCCAGGGCCTCGGTGGGGCCAACGTCCTGACTTTC

v_call: TRBV7-6
d_call: .
j_call: TRBJ2-3
clone_size: .
cdr3_aa: CASSHWEDTQYF
cdr3_nt: TGTGCCAGCAGCCATTGGGAAGATACGCAGTATTTT

v_call: TRBV6-1
d_call: .
j_call: TRBJ2-3
clone_size: .
cdr3_aa: CASTRGGMVDTQYF
cdr3_nt: TGTGCCAGCACTAGGGGCGGGATGGTAGATACGCAGTATTTT

v_call: TRBV30
d_call: .
j_call: TRBJ2-5
clone_size: few
cdr3_aa: CAWSAEITQTQYF
cdr3_nt: TGTGCCTGGAGTGCTGAGATAACCCAGACCCAGTACTTC

v_call: TRBV3-1
d_call: .
j_call: TRBJ2-7
clone_size: .
cdr3_aa: CASSQVLLSPTSSYKQYF
cdr3_nt: TGTGCCAGCAGCCAAGTGCTGCTTTCACCGACAAGCTCCTACAAGCAGTACTTC

v_call: TRBV11-2
d_call: .
j_call: TRBJ2-5
clone_size: few
cdr3_aa: CASSPDRPWTQYF
cdr3_nt: TGTGCCAGCAGCCCCGACAGGCCTTGGACCCAGTACTTC

v_call: TRBV30
d_call: TRBD1
j_call: TRBJ2-7
clone_size: few
cdr3_aa: CAWNSRDSLSYEQYF
cdr3_nt: TGTGCCTGGAACAGCCGGGACAGCCTCTCCTACGAGCAGTACTTC

v_call: TRBV7-7
d_call: TRBD2
j_call: TRBJ2-2
clone_size: few
cdr3_aa: CASSRDYSTGELFF
cdr3_nt: TGTGCTAGCAGCCGGGACTACTCCACCGGGGAGCTGTTTTTT

v_call: TRBV20-1
d_call: .
j_call: TRBJ1-2
clone_size: medium-sized
cdr3_aa: CSARARRGNGYTF
cdr3_nt: TGCAGTGCTAGAGCCCGGCGAGGGAATGGCTACACCTTC

v_call: TRBV7-8
d_call: .
j_call: TRBJ1-5
clone_size: .
cdr3_aa: CASSLRQGEAQPQHF
cdr3_nt: TGTGCCAGCAGCTTACGGCAGGGAGAGGCTCAGCCCCAGCATTTT

v_call: TRBV18
d_call: .
j_call: TRBJ2-5
clone_size: few
cdr3_aa: CASSLTGLEETQYF
cdr3_nt: TGTGCCAGCTCCCTGACAGGCCTAGAAGAGACCCAGTACTTC

v_call: TRBV6-5
d_call: TRBD2
j_call: TRBJ2-5
clone_size: medium-sized
cdr3_aa: CASSWTSGGFNPQYF
cdr3_nt: TGTGCCAGCAGTTGGACTAGCGGGGGGTTTAATCCCCAGTACTTC

v_call: TRBV20-1
d_call: .
j_call: TRBJ1-1
clone_size: .
cdr3_aa: CSARRQAGSTEALF
cdr3_nt: TGCAGTGCTAGACGACAGGCAGGGAGCACTGAAGCTCTCTTT

v_call: TRBV6-5
d_call: TRBD1
j_call: TRBJ1-5
clone_size: medium-sized
cdr3_aa: CASSFKQGGNQPQHF
cdr3_nt: TGTGCCAGCAGTTTCAAACAGGGGGGCAATCAGCCCCAGCATTTT

v_call: TRBV12-3/TRBV12-4
d_call: .
j_call: TRBJ2-7
clone_size: .
cdr3_aa: CASSSGFFYEQYF
cdr3_nt: TGTGCCAGCAGTTCAGGATTTTTCTACGAGCAGTACTTC